This entry lists 8 T cell receptor beta chains sequenced from one sample in a study of OX40 agonist ivuxolimab in advanced cancers. Clones were sequenced by immunoSEQ multiplex PCR, and TCRdb holds only the in-frame ones, with some missing. The sample lists about 54,000 clones; around four fifths were seen once. Sequenced material: CD4+ or CD8+ T cells sorted from blood, taken in a trial of the OX40 agonist ivuxolimab. The receptor set was obtained from an adult with an advanced solid tumor such as melanoma, head and neck, liver or kidney cancer.

This chain uses TRBV9 with TRBJ1-3, with D hard to call. CDR1 is SGDLS and CDR2 is YYNGEE in the germline V gene. This CDR3 is 15 amino acids long. The V and J ends lost 4 bases and 0 bases respectively, with 11 bases between them. DNA of the CDR3: TGTGCCAGCAGCTTAACAGCTTTCTCTGGAAACACCATATATTTT. As protein: CASSLTAFSGNTIYF.

The chain uses TRBV7-3 and TRBJ2-3, with TRBD2 as a possible D gene (6 bases). With 4 bases removed from V and 1 base from J, the gap between germline ends came to 12 bases. The CDR3 is made up of 15 amino acids. CDR1 is SGHTA, CDR2 FQGTGA, per germline. Here the CDR3 reads CASSSNSGGTDTQYF. The CDR3 DNA reads as TGTGCCAGCAGCTCCAATAGCGGAGGCACAGATACGCAGTATTTT.

The rearrangement links TRBV4-2 to TRBJ2-7; a weak D match, TRBD1 (6 bases). Germline V lookup: CDR1 LGHNA, CDR2 YNFKEQ. V lost 2 bases and J lost 5, with 13 bases in between. This CDR3 spans 14 amino acids. The chain's CDR3 is CASSQPIYRDEQYF. For the CDR3, the DNA is TGTGCCAGCAGCCAACCAATTTACAGGGACGAGCAGTACTTC.

This clone was seen only a few times. This chain uses TRBV5-1 with TRBJ2-2; no reliable D call. The V gene's germline CDR1 is SGHRS and CDR2 YFSETQ. The CDR3 totals 11 residues. V was trimmed by 1 base and J by 6 bases, leaving 1 base between them. CDR3 nucleotide sequence: TGCGCCAGCAGCTTGTCCGGGGAGCTGTTTTTT. Translating gives CASSLSGELFF.

This sequence joins TRBV10-3 and TRBJ1-1; 12 bases are shared with TRBD1. V gave up 6 bases and J gave up 4 bases; unmatched junction bases: 6. The V gene's germline CDR1 is ENHRY and CDR2 SYGVKD. The CDR3 has 15 amino acids. CDR3 amino acids: CAISIRDRGLTEAFF. CDR3 bases: TGTGCCATCAGCATCCGGGACAGGGGGCTCACTGAAGCTTTCTTT.

This chain uses TRBV6-1 with TRBJ1-2; 7 bases align to TRBD1. Germline assignment: CDR1 MNHNS and CDR2 SASEGT. The CDR3 totals 14 residues. V shed 4 bases and J 6 bases; nucleotides not matched to a gene: 8. CDR3 sequence reads: CASSATTGIDGYTF. CDR3 nucleotide sequence: TGTGCCAGCAGTGCTACGACAGGGATTGATGGCTACACCTTC.

The V and J genes are TRBV5-5 and TRBJ1-1; D call uncertain. Trimming took 8 bases from V and 9 from J, leaving 20 bases between them. This CDR3 is 13 amino acids long. Germline CDR1 reads SGHKS; CDR2 reads YYEKEE (reference sequence). The CDR3 coding sequence is TGTGCCAGTGCGTATGTGAGCCAGGATCAAGCTTTCTTT. It yields the protein CASAYVSQDQAFF.

CDR3: CASRTRRDRANQPQHF. DNA for the CDR3: TGTGCCAGCAGAACGCGAAGGGACAGGGCTAATCAGCCCCAGCATTTT. The chain links TRBV28 to TRBJ1-5; 9 bases are shared with TRBD1. CDR1 and CDR2 (germline): MDHEN, SYDVKM. The CDR3 spans 16 residues. With V trimmed by 6 bases and J by 4 bases, 10 bases remained unmatched. The whole variable domain, filled in from reference TRBV28 and TRBJ1-5, reads DVKVTQSSRYLVKRTGEKVFLECVQDMDHENMFWYRQDPGLGLRLIYFSYDVKMKEKGDIPEGYSVSREKKERFSLILESASTNQTSMYLCASRTRRDRANQPQHFGDGTRLSIL.